Following are 16 T cell receptor beta chains from one sample sequenced in a study of T cell responses to AZD1222 COVID-19 vaccine. The data were produced by immunoSEQ multiplex PCR, yet TCRdb's version contains in-frame clones alone and is incomplete. The top ten clones hold roughly 6.5% of a sample with 200,000 or so clones, 75% to 90% of them seen once. Sequenced here: peripheral blood, sampled on day 0 of AZD1222 vaccination. These receptors originate from an adult in good health.

The chain links TRBV24-1 to TRBJ2-3; either TRBD1 or TRBD2 may fit D (5 bases each). Germline assignment: CDR1 KGHDR and CDR2 SFDVKD. V was clipped by 4 bases and J by 2 bases, with 9 bases between them. This CDR3 is 14 amino acids long. Here the CDR3 reads CATSDWGYTDTQYF. The CDR3 DNA reads TGTGCCACCAGTGACTGGGGGTACACAGATACGCAGTATTTT.

This chain uses TRBV25-1 with TRBJ2-5; 7 nucleotides agree with TRBD1. Germline lookup yields CDR1 MGHDK and CDR2 SYGVNS. The CDR3 has 15 residues. Germline trimming cut 6 bases from V and 1 base from J; bases unmatched to any gene: 8. The CDR3 nucleotides are TGTGCCAGCAGCCGAGTCGGGACAGTCCAAGAGACCCAGTACTTC. Its protein product is CASSRVGTVQETQYF.

J is TRBJ2-1 and V is TRBV6-5; TRBD2 might be the D (7 bases). In germline, CDR1 is MNHEY, CDR2 SVGAGI. The CDR3 contains 15 residues. Deletions cut 6 bases from V and 9 bases from J, with 21 bases between. The CDR3 loop is CASRTGTTGAGEQFF. The CDR3 bases are TGTGCCAGCAGGACCGGGACTACGGGGGCGGGTGAGCAGTTCTTC.

The chain combines TRBV5-1 with TRBJ2-5; perhaps D is TRBD1 or TRBD2 (5 bases each). CDR1 and CDR2 (germline): SGHRS, YFSETQ. The CDR3 has 15 amino acids. Trimming removed 0 bases from V and 5 bases from J, with 14 bases in between. As DNA, the CDR3 is TGCGCCAGCAGCTTGGAGAGGGGCGCGAGGGAGACCCAGTACTTC. Its protein is CASSLERGARETQYF.

This sequence joins TRBV9 and TRBJ1-2; tentatively, D is TRBD1 (5 bases). Germline assignment: CDR1 SGDLS and CDR2 YYNGEE. The CDR3 is 15 amino acids. The V gene lost 0 bases and the J gene lost 0 bases, with 9 bases spanning the gap. The CDR3 DNA reads TGTGCCAGCAGCGTAGCTACAGGACCTAACTATGGCTACACCTTC. Its translation is CASSVATGPNYGYTF. The full variable domain, completed using reference TRBV9 and TRBJ1-2, is DSGVTQTPKHLITATGQRVTLRCSPRSGDLSVYWYQQSLDQGLQFLIQYYNGEERAKGNILERFSAQQFPDLHSELNLSSLELGDSALYFCASSVATGPNYGYTFGSGTRLTVV.

The genes are TRBV30 and TRBJ2-7; TRBD1 aligns across 7 bases. V dropped 4 bases and J dropped 3; count of bases not matched to a gene: 3. Germline CDR1 is GTSNPN and CDR2 is SVGIG (reference sequence). This CDR3 has 12 amino acids. This chain's CDR3 is CAWKRDSYEQYF. The CDR3 DNA sequence: TGTGCCTGGAAAAGGGACAGCTACGAGCAGTACTTC.

This chain joins TRBV19 and TRBJ2-7; D ambiguous. The CDR3 extends over 16 amino acids. Per the germline V gene, CDR1 is LNHDA and CDR2 is SQIVND (reference sequence). The V end lost 3 bases, the J end lost 0 bases, and 15 bases lay between the germline ends. CDR3 region: CASSIMSSRSSYEQYF. CDR3 in DNA: TGTGCCAGTAGTATTATGTCTTCCAGGAGCTCCTACGAGCAGTACTTC.

The genes are TRBV18 and TRBJ2-7; D gene unclear. With 2 bases removed from V and 6 bases from J, the gap between germline ends came to 8 bases. Germline V gene data show CDR1 as KGHSH and CDR2 as LQKENI. The CDR3 is made up of 12 amino acids. This CDR3 reads CASSPAASEQYF. CDR3 bases: TGTGCCAGCTCACCAGCGGCCTCCGAGCAGTACTTC.

The DNA of the CDR3 is TGTGCCAGCAGTGCCCGGGGGGAGCGGCGGTACAATGAGCAGTTCTTC. Its translation is CASSARGERRYNEQFF. The J gene is TRBJ2-1, the V gene TRBV6-1; TRBD2 agrees at 7 bases. The CDR3 spans 16 residues. The V gene end was trimmed by 4 bases and the J gene end by 4 bases; junction bases not matched to a gene: 10. Germline V CDR1 and CDR2: MNHNS, SASEGT.

V usage is TRBV4-3 and J usage is TRBJ1-2, with D possibly matching TRBD1 (6 bases). Trimming took 0 bases from V and 7 from J, leaving 12 bases between them. The CDR3 extends over 14 amino acids. From germline, CDR1 is LGHNA and CDR2 YSLEER. CDR3 loop: CASSQDSQGRGYTF. CDR3 nucleotide sequence: TGCGCCAGCAGCCAAGATTCACAGGGACGTGGCTACACCTTC.

This rearrangement joins TRBV19 to TRBJ1-5, with 8 bases that match TRBD1. The CDR3 consists of 16 residues. Germline lookup yields CDR1 LNHDA and CDR2 SQIVND (reference sequence). J was trimmed by 6 bases and V by 3 bases; bases with no gene match: 10. The CDR3 nucleotides are TGTGCCAGTAGTATGGTAGGACAGGGCAGAGGTCAGCCCCAGCATTTT. Its protein is CASSMVGQGRGQPQHF.

The rearrangement joins TRBV6-6 to TRBJ2-7, with a weak D call TRBD1 (6 bases). The V end was cut by 6 bases, the J end by 4 bases, with 10 bases between. This CDR3 region has 12 residues. The germline V gene has CDR1 MNHNY and CDR2 SVGAGI (reference sequence). CDR3 sequence: CASSQQGYEQYF. CDR3 DNA sequence: TGTGCCAGCAGCCAACAGGGATACGAGCAGTACTTC.

This CDR3 reads CSVTGTGGGYEQYF. CDR3 in DNA: TGCAGCGTGACCGGGACAGGGGGAGGCTACGAGCAGTACTTC. The V gene is TRBV29-1, the J gene TRBJ2-7; 11 bases line up with TRBD1. V was clipped by 6 bases and J by 3 bases; unmatched bases: 7. This CDR3 is built from 14 residues. Germline V gives CDR1 SQVTM, CDR2 ANQGSEA.

The sample holds a few counts of this clone. The V call is TRBV3-1 (or the pseudogene TRBV3-2), the J call TRBJ1-4; 8 bases are shared with TRBD1. V lost 4 bases to trimming and J lost 8 bases; unmatched junction nucleotides: 9. Germline lookup yields CDR1 LGHDT and CDR2 YNNKEL (reference sequence). The CDR3 spans 15 residues. The CDR3 loop is CASSPAGRGREKLFF. Written as DNA, the CDR3 is TGTGCCAGCAGCCCAGCTGGCAGGGGGCGAGAAAAACTGTTTTTT.

The chain has TRBV19 and TRBJ2-7; D is possibly TRBD1 or TRBD2 (5 bases each). The germline gives CDR1 LNHDA, CDR2 SQIVND (reference sequence). V lost 5 bases to trimming and J lost 3 bases, with 5 bases between them. The CDR3 is 11 residues long. The CDR3: CASSGGYEQYF. In DNA form, the CDR3 reads TGTGCCAGTAGTGGGGGCTACGAGCAGTACTTC.

This clone was counted once. This rearrangement joins TRBV7-9 to TRBJ2-5; TRBD1 aligns across 10 bases. The CDR3 sequence is 16 residues long. The ends lost 3 bases at V and 4 bases at J; junction bases unmatched: 8. Germline V gene sequence: CDR1 SEHNR, CDR2 FQNEAQ (reference sequence). As DNA, the CDR3 is TGTGCCAGCAGCTTGGGGGACAGGGGCTCCAGAGAGACCCAGTACTTC. Its protein product is CASSLGDRGSRETQYF.